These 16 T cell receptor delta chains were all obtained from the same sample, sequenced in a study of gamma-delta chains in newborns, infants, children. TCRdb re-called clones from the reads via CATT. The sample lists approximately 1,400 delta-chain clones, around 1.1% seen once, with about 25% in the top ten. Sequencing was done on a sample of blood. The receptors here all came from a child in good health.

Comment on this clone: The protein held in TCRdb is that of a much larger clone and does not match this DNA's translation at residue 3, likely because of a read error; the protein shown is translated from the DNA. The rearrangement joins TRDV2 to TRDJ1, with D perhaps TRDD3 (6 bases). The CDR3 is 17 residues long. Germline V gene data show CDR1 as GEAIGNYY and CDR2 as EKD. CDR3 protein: CARDTVGGGQNTDKLIF. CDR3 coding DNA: TGTGCCCGTGACACCGTGGGTGGGGGTCAAAACACCGATAAACTCATCTTT.

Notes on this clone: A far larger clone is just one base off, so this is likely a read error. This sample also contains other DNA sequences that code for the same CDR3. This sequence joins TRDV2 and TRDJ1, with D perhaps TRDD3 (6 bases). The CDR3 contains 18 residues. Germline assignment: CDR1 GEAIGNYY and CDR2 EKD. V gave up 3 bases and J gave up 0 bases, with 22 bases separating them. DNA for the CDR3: TGTGCCTGTGACCTTCTTTCCTTTTCGGATACCGACACCGATAAACTCATCTTT. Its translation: CACDLLSFSDTDTDKLIF.

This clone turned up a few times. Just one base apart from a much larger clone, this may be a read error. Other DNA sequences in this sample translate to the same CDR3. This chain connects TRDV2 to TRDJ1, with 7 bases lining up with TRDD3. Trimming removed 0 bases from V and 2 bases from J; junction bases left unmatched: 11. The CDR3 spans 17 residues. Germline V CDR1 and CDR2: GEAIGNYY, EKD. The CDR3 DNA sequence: TGTGCCTGTGACACCGTTGGGGGAAGCTCGGTAACCGATAAACTCATCTTT. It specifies CACDTVGGSSVTDKLIF.

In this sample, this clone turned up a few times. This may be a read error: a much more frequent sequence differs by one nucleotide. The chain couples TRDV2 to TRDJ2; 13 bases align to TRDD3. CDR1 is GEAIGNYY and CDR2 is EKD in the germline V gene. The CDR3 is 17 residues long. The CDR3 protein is CACDRLGDTTLAAQLFF. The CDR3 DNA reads TGTGCCTGTGACAGACTGGGGGATACGACTTTGGCAGCACAACTCTTCTTT.

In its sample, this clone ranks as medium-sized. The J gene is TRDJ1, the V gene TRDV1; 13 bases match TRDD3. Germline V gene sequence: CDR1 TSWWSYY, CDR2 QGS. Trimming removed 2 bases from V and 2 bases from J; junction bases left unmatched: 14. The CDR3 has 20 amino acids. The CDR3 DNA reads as TGTGCTCTTGGGGAAACAACTCGTTCGGACTGGGGGATACGTACCGATAAACTCATCTTT. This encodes CALGETTRSDWGIRTDKLIF.

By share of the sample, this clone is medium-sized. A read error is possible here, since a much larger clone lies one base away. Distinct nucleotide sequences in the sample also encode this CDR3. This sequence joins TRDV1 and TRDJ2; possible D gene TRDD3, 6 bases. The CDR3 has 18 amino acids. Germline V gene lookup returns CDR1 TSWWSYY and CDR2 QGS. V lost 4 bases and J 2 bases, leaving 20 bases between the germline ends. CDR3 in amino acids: CALGVDRFPWGLTAQLFF. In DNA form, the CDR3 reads TGTGCTCTTGGGGTAGACCGTTTCCCCTGGGGCTTGACAGCACAACTCTTCTTT.

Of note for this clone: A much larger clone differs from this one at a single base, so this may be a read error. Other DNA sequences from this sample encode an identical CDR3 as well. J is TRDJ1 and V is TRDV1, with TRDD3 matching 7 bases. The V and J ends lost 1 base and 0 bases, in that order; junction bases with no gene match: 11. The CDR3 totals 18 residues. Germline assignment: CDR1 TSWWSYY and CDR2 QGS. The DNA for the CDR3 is TGTGCTCTTGGGGAACGACTCGGGGTGCTGGGGGACACCGATAAACTCATCTTT. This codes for CALGERLGVLGDTDKLIF.

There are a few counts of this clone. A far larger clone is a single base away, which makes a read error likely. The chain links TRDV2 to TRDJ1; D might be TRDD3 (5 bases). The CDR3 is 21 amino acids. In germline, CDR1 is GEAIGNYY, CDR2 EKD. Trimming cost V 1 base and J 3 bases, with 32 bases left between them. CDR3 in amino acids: CACDTIPVGGPGTRESDKLIF. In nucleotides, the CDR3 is TGTGCCTGTGACACGATTCCGGTGGGCGGCCCGGGGACTAGGGAATCCGATAAACTCATCTTT.

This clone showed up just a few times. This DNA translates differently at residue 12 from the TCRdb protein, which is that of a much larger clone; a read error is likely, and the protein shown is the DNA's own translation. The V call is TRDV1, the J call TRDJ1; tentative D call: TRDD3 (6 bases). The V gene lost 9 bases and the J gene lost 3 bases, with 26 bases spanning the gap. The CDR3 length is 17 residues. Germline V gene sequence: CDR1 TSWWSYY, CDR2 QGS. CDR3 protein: CALHVGWGSFMADKLIF. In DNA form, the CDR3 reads TGTGCTCTCCACGTGGGCTGGGGTTCCTTTATGGCCGATAAACTCATCTTT.

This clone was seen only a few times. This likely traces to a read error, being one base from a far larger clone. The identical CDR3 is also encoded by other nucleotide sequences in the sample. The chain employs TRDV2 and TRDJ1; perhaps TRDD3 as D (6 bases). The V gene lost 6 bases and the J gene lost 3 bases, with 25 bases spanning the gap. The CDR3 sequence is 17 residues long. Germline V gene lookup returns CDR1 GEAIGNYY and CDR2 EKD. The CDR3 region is CACTALGISLGPDKLIF. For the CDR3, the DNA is TGTGCCTGTACCGCCTTGGGGATTAGTTTGGGCCCCGATAAACTCATCTTT.

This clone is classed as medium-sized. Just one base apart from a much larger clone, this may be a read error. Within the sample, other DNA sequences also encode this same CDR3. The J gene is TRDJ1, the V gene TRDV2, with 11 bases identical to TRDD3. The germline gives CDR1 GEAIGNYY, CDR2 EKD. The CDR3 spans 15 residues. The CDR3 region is CACDTLGDTIGKLIF. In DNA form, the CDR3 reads TGTGCCTGCGACACGCTGGGGGATACAATCGGTAAACTCATCTTT.

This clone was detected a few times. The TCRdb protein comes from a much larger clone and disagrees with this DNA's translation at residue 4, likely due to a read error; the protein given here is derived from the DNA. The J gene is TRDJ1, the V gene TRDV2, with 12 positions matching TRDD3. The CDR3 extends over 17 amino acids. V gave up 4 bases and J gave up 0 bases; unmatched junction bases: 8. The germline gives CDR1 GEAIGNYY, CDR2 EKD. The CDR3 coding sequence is TGTGCCTGTGAATCGTTACTGGGGGATACCGACACCGATAAACTCATCTTT. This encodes CACESLLGDTDTDKLIF.

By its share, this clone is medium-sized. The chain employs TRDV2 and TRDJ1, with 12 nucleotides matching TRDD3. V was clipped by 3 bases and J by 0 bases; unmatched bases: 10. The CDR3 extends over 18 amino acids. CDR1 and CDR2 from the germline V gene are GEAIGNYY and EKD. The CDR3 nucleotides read TGTGCCTGTGACGTCTTAGGCGCTGGGGGATACGACACCGATAAACTCATCTTT. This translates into CACDVLGAGGYDTDKLIF.

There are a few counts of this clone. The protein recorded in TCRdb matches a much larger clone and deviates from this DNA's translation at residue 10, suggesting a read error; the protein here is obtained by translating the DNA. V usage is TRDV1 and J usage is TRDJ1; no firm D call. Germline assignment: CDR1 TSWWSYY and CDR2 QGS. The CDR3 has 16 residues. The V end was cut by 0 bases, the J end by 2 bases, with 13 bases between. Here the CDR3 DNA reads TGTGCTCTTGGGGAACTGAAGGCTCCCCAGACCGATAAACTCATCTTT. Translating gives CALGELKAPQTDKLIF.

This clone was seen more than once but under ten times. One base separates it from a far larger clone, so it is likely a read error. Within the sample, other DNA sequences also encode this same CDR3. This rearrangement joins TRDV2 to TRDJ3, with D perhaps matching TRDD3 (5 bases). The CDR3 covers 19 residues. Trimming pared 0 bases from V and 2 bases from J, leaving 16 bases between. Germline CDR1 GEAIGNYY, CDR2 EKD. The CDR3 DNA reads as TGTGCCTGTGACACCGTGCTAGGGGGCCAGACCTGGGACACCCGACAGATGTTTTTC. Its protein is CACDTVLGGQTWDTRQMFF.

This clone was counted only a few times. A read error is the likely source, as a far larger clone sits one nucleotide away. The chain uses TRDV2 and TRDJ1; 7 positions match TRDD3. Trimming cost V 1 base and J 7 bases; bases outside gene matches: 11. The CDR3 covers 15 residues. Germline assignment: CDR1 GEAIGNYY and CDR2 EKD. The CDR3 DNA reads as TGTGCCTGTGACACGCTGGGGGGTACAATCGGTAAACTCATCTTT. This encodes CACDTLGGTIGKLIF.